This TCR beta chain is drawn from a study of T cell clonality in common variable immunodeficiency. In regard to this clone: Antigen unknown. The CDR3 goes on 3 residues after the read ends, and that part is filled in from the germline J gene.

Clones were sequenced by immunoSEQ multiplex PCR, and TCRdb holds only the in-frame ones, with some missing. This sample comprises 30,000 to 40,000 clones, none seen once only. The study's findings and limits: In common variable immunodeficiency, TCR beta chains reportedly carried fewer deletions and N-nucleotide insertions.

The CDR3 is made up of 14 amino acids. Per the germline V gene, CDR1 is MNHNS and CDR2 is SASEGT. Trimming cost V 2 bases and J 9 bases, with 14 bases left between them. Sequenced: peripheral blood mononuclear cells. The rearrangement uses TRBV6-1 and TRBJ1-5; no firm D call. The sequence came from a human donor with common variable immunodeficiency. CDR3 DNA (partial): TGTGCCAGCAGTGAATGGGCAGGAGTCAGGCCC. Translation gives CASSEWAGVRP. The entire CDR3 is CASSEWAGVRPQHF.